This T cell receptor beta chain was found in a study of patients and donors after allogeneic stem cell transplantation. Looked up from germline, CDR1 is SGHNT and CDR2 is YENEEA. This CDR3 has 18 amino acids. Trimming pared 1 base from V and 5 bases from J, leaving 21 bases between. This clonotype has ten or more counts. TCRdb reprocessed the RT-PCR reads via MiXCR and lists one record per CDR3 protein. The data show about 57,000 distinct CDR3 sequences, about an eighth seen once. The sequencing sample was made of blood, either unsorted or a sorted T cell fraction (not recorded which). The TCR originated in a human donor who was either an allogeneic HSCT recipient or a stem cell or donor lymphocyte infusion donor (not recorded which). It is not recorded whose cells these are; they may come from a transplant donor. The chain couples TRBV11-3 to TRBJ2-1; D possibly corresponds to TRBD2 (5 bases). The CDR3 sequence is CASSLAAVTRSSDNEQFF. CDR3 coding DNA: TGTGCCAGCAGCTTAGCGGCGGTAACTAGGAGTAGCGACAATGAGCAGTTCTTC.